This TCR beta chain came from a study of blood T cell repertoires in COVID-19 (dated by TCRdb to between 2020 and 2021). About the investigation overall: The collaborator samples originated in the United States, Italy and Spain and spanned the acute and convalescent phases of COVID-19. HLA class I and class II types, where available, came from metadata supplied by the sample provider rather than from assay-based typing. Subjects who had been exposed to COVID-19, were actively infected with it, or had recovered from it provided the deeply sampled blood TCRbeta repertoires that made up the dataset. The material from the prospective study consisted of cDNA or gDNA derived from T cells, B-cell-depleted T cells, or PBMCs. The repertoires were released in a freely available public database intended as a resource for research on the immune response to SARS-CoV-2. Samples came from the ongoing ImmuneRACE study (first 160 participants) plus 1,254 subjects from 6 global collaborators. The sample metadata nearly always contained a de-identified subject ID, COVID-19 status, age in years and sex.

Overall study outcomes, separate from this receptor: Clinical and demographic metadata were provided uncurated, with the amount varying by source and participant.

TCRbeta CDR3 regions were amplified from genomic DNA by means of the immunoSEQ Assay, a bias-controlled multiplex PCR. The study's own analysis went as follows. Within the assay, amplification of reference gene primers was used to estimate how many nucleated cells each sample contained. Sequence reads were collapsed and filtered to measure the absolute abundance of every unique TCRbeta CDR3 rearrangement. For each sample, productive Simpson clonality was calculated by taking the square root of Simpson's diversity index across productive rearrangements. The immuneACCESS repertoire file appears here via TCRdb, limited to in-frame rearrangements. These files lack a portion of the clones; in checked studies, under half of the deficit traces to unresolved V genes, and the cause of the others is not known. The V and J calls and clone size were taken over from that table, and D and trimming were inferred from the DNA. In all, the sample holds about 250,000 clones, and about nine tenths of those were seen once. The ten top clones hold around 0.9% of the sample.

One collaborating source in Seattle enrolled patients while the patients were actively infected and followed the patients over time throughout the course of disease. The collaborating institutions used their own protocols to collect whole blood in K2EDTA tubes. Collaborator samples were shipped for TCRbeta analysis as frozen whole blood, isolated PBMCs, or DNA extracted from either sample type. Concerning this clone: Its binding antigen is unknown. No base-level quality is on record; no much larger clone is a single base apart.

This sequence was found in a man aged 30-40 years with COVID-19, enrolled during active disease. Sequenced input: peripheral blood.

At the DNA level, the sequence is TGTGCCAGCAGCTTGGGCGGTATTGGGGCTGGCACTGAAGCTTTCTTT. Its protein is CASSLGGIGAGTEAFF. This receptor chain uses TRBV7-2 and TRBJ1-1; the best D guess is TRBD1, with 5 bases matching. CDR1 SGHTA and CDR2 FQGNSA are derived from the germline V gene. Deletion took 3 bases off V and 4 bases off J, with a span of 18 bases between the germline ends. The CDR3, cysteine through phenylalanine, is 16 amino acids long. Just the 48-base CDR3 DNA is kept, in frame starting at base 1.